Shown below are 17 T cell receptor beta chains from a single sample sequenced in a study of T cell changes during pregnancy in multiple sclerosis. Profiling relied on immunoSEQ multiplex PCR, and the TCRdb table lists in-frame clones only, not all of them. The sample records around 130,000 clones, about 95% being singletons. The material was peripheral blood, obtained after pregnancy. The receptors shown here come from a female donor with multiple sclerosis, enrolled in a pregnancy study.

This clone is a singleton in its sample. V gene TRBV11-2 combines with J gene TRBJ2-2, with 7 nucleotides matching TRBD1. CDR3 length equals 15 residues. Germline CDR1 reads SGHAT; CDR2 reads FQNNGV. V dropped 5 bases and J dropped 1; count of bases not matched to a gene: 4. In DNA, the CDR3 is TGTGCCAGCAGCCTTCGACAGGGGAACACCGGGGAGCTGTTTTTT. Translating it yields CASSLRQGNTGELFF.

This clone was observed a single time. This chain joins TRBV15 and TRBJ2-5; 7 bases agree with TRBD2. CDR3 length: 14 amino acids. CDR1 is LNHNV and CDR2 is YYDKDF in the germline V gene (reference sequence). After removal of 0 bases from V and 4 bases from J, the junction contained 2 bases not matched to a gene. The CDR3, as DNA: TGTGCCACCAGCAGAGAGGGACTAACAGAGACCCAGTACTTC. This encodes CATSREGLTETQYF.

This clone occurred once. V is TRBV30 and J is TRBJ1-5; perhaps TRBD1 as D (6 bases). Trimming removed 1 base from V and 4 bases from J, with 11 bases in between. The CDR3 is 14 residues long. Germline V gene lookup returns CDR1 GTSNPN and CDR2 SVGIG (reference sequence). Here the CDR3 reads CAWSGGGGNQPQHF. In DNA form, the CDR3 reads TGTGCCTGGAGTGGAGGGGGAGGGAATCAGCCCCAGCATTTT.

The V and J genes are TRBV7-9 and TRBJ2-1, with D possibly being TRBD1 (7 bases). Trimming pared 2 bases from V and 3 bases from J, leaving 14 bases between. This CDR3 contains 16 residues. Germline-derived CDR1 and CDR2 are SEHNR and FQNEAQ (reference sequence). CDR3 DNA: TGTGCCAGCAGCTTAATGCTGCGGGACAGCTACAATGAGCAGTTCTTC. Protein sequence: CASSLMLRDSYNEQFF.

The chain combines TRBV7-6 with TRBJ2-5; 9 nucleotides line up with TRBD2. The CDR3 is 16 residues long. V trimming: 5 bases; J trimming: 0 bases; junction bases outside the gene matches: 7. Germline CDR1 reads SGHVS; CDR2 reads FNYEAQ. The CDR3 loop is CASSRLTSGYQETQYF. In DNA form, the CDR3 reads TGTGCCAGCAGCCGACTGACTAGCGGCTACCAAGAGACCCAGTACTTC.

This rearrangement joins TRBV27 to TRBJ2-1; 9 nucleotides line up with TRBD1. Looked up from germline, CDR1 is MNHEY and CDR2 is SMNVEV (reference sequence). This CDR3 is 14 amino acids long. V was clipped by 11 bases and J by 2 bases; unmatched bases: 7. CDR3 residues: CAGLNRGPYNEQFF. The CDR3 DNA sequence: TGTGCCGGACTGAACAGGGGGCCCTACAATGAGCAGTTCTTC.

The rearrangement links TRBV5-4 to TRBJ2-1, with D perhaps matching TRBD2 (5 bases). The V end was cut by 4 bases, the J end by 2 bases, with 16 bases between. Germline V CDR1 and CDR2: SGHNT, YYREEE (reference sequence). The CDR3 covers 16 residues. The CDR3 sequence is CASSPQRLDAYNEQFF. CDR3 coding DNA: TGTGCCAGCAGCCCCCAGCGGCTAGATGCCTACAATGAGCAGTTCTTC.

The rearrangement joins TRBV7-9 to TRBJ2-1; D is perhaps TRBD1 (5 bases). This CDR3 comprises 15 residues. V shed 5 bases and J shed 3 bases, with 14 bases lying between them. Germline CDR1 SEHNR, CDR2 FQNEAQ (reference sequence). The CDR3 DNA reads as TGTGCCAGCAGCACCACGCCGACAGACTACAATGAGCAGTTCTTC. Protein: CASSTTPTDYNEQFF.

The gene calls are TRBV19 and TRBJ2-7; TRBD2 is a possible D gene (6 bases). Germline V gene data show CDR1 as LNHDA and CDR2 as SQIVND (reference sequence). The CDR3 sequence is 14 residues long. With 5 bases removed from V and 3 bases from J, the gap between germline ends came to 14 bases. CDR3 amino acids: CASSSGTSHYEQYF. In DNA form, the CDR3 reads TGTGCCAGTAGTTCTGGGACTTCCCACTACGAGCAGTACTTC. The full variable domain, completed using reference TRBV19 and TRBJ2-7, is DGGITQSPKYLFRKEGQNVTLSCEQNLNHDAMYWYRQDPGQGLRLIYYSQIVNDFQKGDIAEGYSVSREKKESFPLTVTSAQKNPTAFYLCASSSGTSHYEQYFGPGTRLTVT.

The DNA of the CDR3 is TGTGCCAGCAGCCTTATCCAGGGGACCGGGGAGCTGTTTTTT. Translated: CASSLIQGTGELFF. This chain uses TRBV7-2 with TRBJ2-2, with D tentatively TRBD1 (6 bases). The V end was cut by 5 bases, the J end by 5 bases, with 12 bases between. CDR1 and CDR2 (germline): SGHTA, FQGNSA. The CDR3 contains 14 residues.

This clone showed up just once. The rearrangement uses TRBV28 and TRBJ1-1; D not resolved. CDR1 and CDR2 (germline): MDHEN, SYDVKM. CDR3 size: 15 residues. The V end was cut by 5 bases, the J end by 1 base, with 14 bases between. CDR3 bases: TGTGCCAGCAGTACCCCGCGGAGGCAGAACACTGAAGCTTTCTTT. Its protein product is CASSTPRRQNTEAFF.

This chain connects TRBV4-3 to TRBJ1-4, with a possible D match to TRBD1 (5 bases). The CDR3 is 15 residues long. CDR1 and CDR2 from the germline V gene are LGHNA and YSLEER. The V gene lost 0 bases and the J gene lost 9 bases, with 14 bases spanning the gap. The DNA for the CDR3 is TGCGCCAGCAGCCAAGATGCAGGGTTCGGAAAAAAACTGTTTTTT. Translating it yields CASSQDAGFGKKLFF.

The chain has TRBV9 and TRBJ1-2; 9 bases are shared with TRBD1. J was trimmed by 4 bases and V by 2 bases; bases with no gene match: 9. This CDR3 is built from 16 residues. CDR1 is SGDLS, CDR2 YYNGEE, per germline. CDR3 protein: CASSVLPGQGTYGYTF. The DNA for the CDR3 is TGTGCCAGCAGCGTTCTCCCGGGACAGGGTACCTATGGCTACACCTTC.

This chain joins TRBV7-9 and TRBJ1-1, with D possibly matching TRBD1 (5 bases). Trimming removed 5 bases at V and 4 bases at J, with 17 bases between. The CDR3 is 15 residues long. Germline-derived CDR1 and CDR2 are SEHNR and FQNEAQ (reference sequence). The CDR3: CASSPITRGGTEAFF. The CDR3 DNA sequence: TGTGCCAGCAGCCCCATCACCCGGGGGGGCACTGAAGCTTTCTTT.

This chain uses TRBV20-1 with TRBJ2-5; 10 positions agree with TRBD2. Germline CDR1 reads DFQATT; CDR2 reads SNEGSKA (reference sequence). The V gene end was trimmed by 4 bases and the J gene end by 14 bases; junction bases not matched to a gene: 7. This CDR3 contains 11 residues. The CDR3 DNA follows: TGCAGTGCTACCTCTAGCGGGAGAACTTACTTC. Translation: CSATSSGRTYF.

V gene TRBV7-9 combines with J gene TRBJ2-2; 7 bases line up with TRBD1. The ends lost 5 bases at V and 1 base at J; junction bases unmatched: 10. Germline assignment: CDR1 SEHNR and CDR2 FQNEAQ (reference sequence). The CDR3 runs to 17 residues. The CDR3 loop reads CASSETPWTGNTGELFF. CDR3 DNA sequence: TGTGCCAGCAGCGAGACTCCATGGACAGGGAACACCGGGGAGCTGTTTTTT. Drawing the rest from reference TRBV7-9 and TRBJ2-2, the complete variable domain is DTGVSQNPRHKITKRGQNVTFRCDPISEHNRLYWYRQTLGQGPEFLTYFQNEAQLEKSRLLSDRFSAERPKGSFSTLEIQRTEQGDSAMYLCASSETPWTGNTGELFFGEGSRLTVL.

The V and J genes are TRBV18 and TRBJ1-5; 7 bases align to TRBD1. CDR1 and CDR2 (germline): KGHSH, LQKENI. The CDR3 is made up of 14 amino acids. The junction had 8 bases not matched to a gene; V was cut back by 6 bases and J by 6 bases. DNA of the CDR3: TGTGCCAGCTCGCGACAGGGTGAGGGTCAGCCCCAGCATTTT. Its translation is CASSRQGEGQPQHF. Full variable domain (missing parts from reference TRBV18 and TRBJ1-5): NAGVMQNPRHLVRRRGQEARLRCSPMKGHSHVYWYRQLPEEGLKFMVYLQKENIIDESGMPKERFSAEFPKEGPSILRIQQVVRGDSAAYFCASSRQGEGQPQHFGDGTRLSIL.